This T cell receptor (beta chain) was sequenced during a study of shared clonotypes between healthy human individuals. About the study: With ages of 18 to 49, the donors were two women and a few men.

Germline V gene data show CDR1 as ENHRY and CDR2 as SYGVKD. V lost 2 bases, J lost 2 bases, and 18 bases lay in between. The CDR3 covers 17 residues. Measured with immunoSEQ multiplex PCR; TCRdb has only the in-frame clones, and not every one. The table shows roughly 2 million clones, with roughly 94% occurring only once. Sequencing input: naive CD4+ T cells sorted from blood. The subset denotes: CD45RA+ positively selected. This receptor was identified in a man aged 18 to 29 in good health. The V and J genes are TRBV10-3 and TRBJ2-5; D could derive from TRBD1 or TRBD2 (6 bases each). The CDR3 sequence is CAISERGAPSPQETQYF. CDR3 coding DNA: TGTGCCATCAGTGAGAGGGGGGCCCCGTCCCCTCAAGAGACCCAGTACTTC.